Below, one T cell receptor (beta chain) is given with its context. Other DNA sequences in this specimen translate into the identical CDR3. Produced via immunoSEQ multiplex PCR; TCRdb's table is partial and in-frame only. The data show about 2.4 million clones, with about 92% seen just once and 0.11% to 0.15% held by the top ten. The entry originates in a study of shared clonotypes between healthy human individuals. The CDR3 contains 14 residues. Per the germline V gene, CDR1 is MNHNS and CDR2 is SASEGT. The V and J ends lost 5 bases and 2 bases, in that order; junction bases with no gene match: 5. The source material was naive CD4+ T cells sorted from blood. Subset of the sample: CD45RA+ positively selected. This rearrangement joins TRBV6-1 to TRBJ1-1, with TRBD1 identical over 7 bases. The TCR comes from a man younger than 35 in good health. CDR3 nucleotides: TGTGCCAGCAGTTCGGGGACAGCCAACACTGAAGCTTTCTTT. It codes for CASSSGTANTEAFF.